The 15 T cell receptor beta chains reported below all come from one sample, sequenced in a study of CD8 T cells in ankylosing spondylitis. Their target antigens are unknown. Study results and caveats: What appeared characteristic of ankylosing spondylitis blood was a TCR beta motif of fewer than ten highly homologous variants.

TCRdb fed the 5' RACE reads into MiXCR, producing one record per CDR3 protein. The data contain 390,000 or so distinct CDR3 sequences, 20% to 25% of them singletons. What was sequenced was blood, either unsorted or a sorted T cell fraction (not recorded which). All receptors come from a male donor with ankylosing spondylitis.

This chain joins TRBV6-1 and TRBJ1-3; D is possibly TRBD1 (5 bases). V lost 5 bases, J lost 0 bases, and 14 bases lay in between. The germline V gene has CDR1 MNHNS and CDR2 SASEGT. This CDR3 is built from 16 residues. CDR3 DNA sequence: TGTGCCAGCAGTATGTACAGGCCTGCCTCTGGAAACACCATATATTTT. Translating gives CASSMYRPASGNTIYF.

The chain employs TRBV20-1 and TRBJ2-7, with D tentatively TRBD1 (6 bases). This CDR3 is 15 amino acids long. V was shortened by 6 bases and J by 3 bases, with 21 bases between the two germline ends. The germline gives CDR1 DFQATT, CDR2 SNEGSKA (reference sequence). CDR3 in amino acids: CSASQLDKGVYEQYF. The CDR3 nucleotides read TGCAGTGCGAGCCAACTGGATAAGGGGGTCTACGAGCAGTACTTC.

V gene TRBV9 combines with J gene TRBJ2-1, with 7 bases that match TRBD2. The germline V gene has CDR1 SGDLS and CDR2 YYNGEE. CDR3 length: 15 amino acids. Unmatched junction bases numbered 6, after V lost 6 bases and J lost 0 bases. The CDR3 region is CASTQGGVSYNEQFF. The CDR3 DNA follows: TGTGCCAGCACCCAGGGAGGGGTCTCCTACAATGAGCAGTTCTTC. The full variable domain, in which reference TRBV9 and TRBJ2-1 provide the parts outside the CDR3, is DSGVTQTPKHLITATGQRVTLRCSPRSGDLSVYWYQQSLDQGLQFLIQYYNGEERAKGNILERFSAQQFPDLHSELNLSSLELGDSALYFCASTQGGVSYNEQFFGPGTRLTVL.

The chain joins TRBV27 to TRBJ2-1, with 12 positions matching TRBD2. In germline, CDR1 is MNHEY, CDR2 SMNVEV (reference sequence). With V trimmed by 4 bases and J by 0 bases, 7 bases remained unmatched. The CDR3 runs to 18 residues. Here the CDR3 DNA reads TGTGCCAGCAGTTCCGGACTAGCGGGGATGAGCTCCTACAATGAGCAGTTCTTC. Residues: CASSSGLAGMSSYNEQFF.

This chain connects TRBV21-1 to TRBJ1-3; TRBD1, the table's D call, was not compared with the DNA. TRBV21-1 is classified as a pseudogene. The CDR3 has 16 residues. The CDR3 protein is CASTVGPHLEGNTIYF. The CDR3 DNA reads TGTGCCAGCACCGTCGGCCCCCATTTGGAGGGAAACACCATATATTTT.

V usage is TRBV18 and J usage is TRBJ2-5; D might be TRBD1 or TRBD2, each matching 5 bases. In germline, CDR1 is KGHSH, CDR2 LQKENI. Trimming shortened V by 5 bases and J by 4 bases, and 14 bases separated the two germline ends. This CDR3 region has 14 residues. The CDR3 loop is CASSTGTVTETQYF. The DNA of the CDR3 is TGTGCCAGCTCAACTGGGACGGTGACAGAGACCCAGTACTTC.

The V and J genes are TRBV7-9 and TRBJ2-2; no definite D call. This CDR3 comprises 14 residues. Per the germline V gene, CDR1 is SEHNR and CDR2 is FQNEAQ (reference sequence). V was cut by 2 bases and J by 7 bases, with 11 bases left in between. The CDR3 DNA reads as TGTGCCAGCAGCTTAATGGGTCGTCACGGGGAGCTGTTTTTT. It yields the protein CASSLMGRHGELFF.

The J gene is TRBJ2-7, the V gene TRBV4-2; 7 bases line up with TRBD2. J gave up 6 bases and V 1 base, and 9 bases lay outside the gene matches. Germline CDR1 reads LGHNA; CDR2 reads YNFKEQ. The CDR3 is made up of 15 amino acids. CDR3 coding DNA: TGTGCCAGCAGCCAAGGGGAGGGAGCCTATCGCGAGCAGTACTTC. It specifies CASSQGEGAYREQYF.

This clonotype was observed a handful of times. This CDR3 reads CASSPPVAGGLYEQYF. DNA of the CDR3: TGTGCCAGCTCACCACCCGTTGCAGGGGGCTTATACGAGCAGTACTTC. This chain joins TRBV18 and TRBJ2-7, with 8 nucleotides matching TRBD1. With V trimmed by 0 bases and J by 4 bases, 8 bases remained unmatched. The CDR3 loop spans 16 amino acids. CDR1 is KGHSH and CDR2 is LQKENI in the germline V gene.

The rearrangement joins TRBV28 to TRBJ1-3; D possibly corresponds to TRBD1 (6 bases). V was shortened by 3 bases and J by 4 bases, with 19 bases between the two germline ends. The CDR3 is made up of 17 amino acids. Per the germline V gene, CDR1 is MDHEN and CDR2 is SYDVKM. The CDR3 spells CASSFRRRGASGNTIYF. CDR3 DNA sequence: TGTGCCAGCAGTTTTAGGCGCAGGGGCGCGTCCGGAAACACCATATATTTT. The whole variable domain, remainder taken from reference TRBV28 and TRBJ1-3, is DVKVTQSSRYLVKRTGEKVFLECVQDMDHENMFWYRQDPGLGLRLIYFSYDVKMKEKGDIPEGYSVSREKKERFSLILESASTNQTSMYLCASSFRRRGASGNTIYFGEGSWLTVV.

In DNA, the CDR3 is TGTGCCAGCAGTCTCAGACTAGCGGGGGCCATCCACGAGCAGTACTTC. Its protein is CASSLRLAGAIHEQYF. This chain uses TRBV6-1 with TRBJ2-7; 12 nucleotides agree with TRBD2. The CDR3 spans 16 residues. The V and J ends lost 5 bases and 5 bases, in that order; junction bases with no gene match: 10. CDR1 and CDR2 from the germline V gene are MNHNS and SASEGT.

The chain combines TRBV15 with TRBJ2-5, with 8 nucleotides matching TRBD2. V lost 1 base and J lost 2; bases outside the gene matches: 9. CDR1 is LNHNV, CDR2 YYDKDF, per germline (reference sequence). The CDR3 has 17 amino acids. The CDR3 sequence: CATSRGRLARGQETQYF. The CDR3 nucleotides are TGTGCCACCAGCAGAGGGAGACTAGCGAGAGGGCAAGAGACCCAGTACTTC.

The V and J genes are TRBV10-3 and TRBJ2-1, with TRBD2 matching 8 bases. V dropped 4 bases and J dropped 6; count of bases not matched to a gene: 11. The CDR3 has 16 amino acids. Germline values: CDR1 ENHRY, CDR2 SYGVKD. CDR3 in DNA: TGTGCCATCAGTGCCCGACCGGGACTAGGTGTCAATGAGCAGTTCTTC. Translation gives CAISARPGLGVNEQFF.

The genes are TRBV18 and TRBJ2-1; 7 bases align to TRBD1. Losses at the gene ends were 3 bases for V and 1 base for J; bases not matched to a gene: 3. Germline CDR1 and CDR2: KGHSH and LQKENI. The CDR3 runs to 15 residues. In DNA form, the CDR3 reads TGTGCCAGCTCACCCGGACAGGCATCCTACAATGAGCAGTTCTTC. Residues: CASSPGQASYNEQFF.

This clonotype has ten or more counts. The chain employs TRBV29-1 and TRBJ2-1, with 14 bases matching TRBD2. The J segment lost 8 bases and the V segment lost 3 bases, leaving 6 bases of the junction unmatched. The V gene's germline CDR1 is SQVTM and CDR2 ANQGSEA. CDR3 length equals 15 residues. The CDR3 region is CSVDPGTSGSYEQFF. In DNA, the CDR3 is TGCAGCGTTGATCCCGGGACTAGCGGGAGCTATGAGCAGTTCTTC.